A single sample gave rise to the 15 T cell receptor beta chains below, sequenced in a study of blood T cell repertoires in COVID-19. Some clones are missing from TCRdb's copy, which holds only in-frame ones; the method was immunoSEQ multiplex PCR. The table includes about 350,000 clones, 85% to 90% detected once. The material sequenced was peripheral blood. The receptors derive from a woman in her forties or fifties with COVID-19, enrolled during active disease.

This chain connects TRBV24-1 to TRBJ1-5; D unclear. V was clipped by 3 bases and J by 2 bases, with 10 bases between them. Per germline, CDR1 KGHDR and CDR2 SFDVKD. The CDR3 contains 15 residues. Here the CDR3 DNA reads TGTGCCACCAGTGATCCGTCGGAGGGCAATCAGCCCCAGCATTTT. It codes for CATSDPSEGNQPQHF.

This clone was counted only a few times. V and J are TRBV5-1 and TRBJ1-6; 8 bases are shared with TRBD1. The CDR3 consists of 16 residues. CDR1 SGHRS and CDR2 YFSETQ come from the germline V gene. The J segment lost 9 bases and the V segment lost 0 bases, leaving 8 bases of the junction unmatched. CDR3 loop: CASSLAGTGGFSPLHF. The CDR3 DNA is TGCGCCAGCAGCTTGGCGGGCACAGGGGGATTTTCACCCCTCCACTTT.

The chain links TRBV23-1 to TRBJ1-2; D remains unclear. TRBV23-1 is classed as an ORF, of uncertain function. Trimming took 0 bases from V and 10 from J, leaving 27 bases between them. This CDR3 has 18 amino acids. CDR3 in amino acids: CASSQSEVEAEEESYYTF. DNA for the CDR3: TGCGCCAGCAGTCAATCTGAGGTTGAGGCGGAAGAGGAATCCTACTACACCTTC.

The rearrangement joins TRBV7-2 to TRBJ2-7; no definite D call. Trimming removed 1 base at V and 1 base at J, with 2 bases between. The CDR3 spans 12 residues. Germline V gene data show CDR1 as SGHTA and CDR2 as FQGNSA. The CDR3 bases are TGTGCCAGCAGCTTAGTATCCTACGAGCAGTACTTC. This encodes CASSLVSYEQYF.

V and J are TRBV7-2 and TRBJ2-1, with 14 bases lining up with TRBD2. Losses at the gene ends were 4 bases for V and 9 bases for J; bases not matched to a gene: 8. The CDR3 runs to 16 residues. Germline values: CDR1 SGHTA, CDR2 FQGNSA. CDR3 residues: CASSYPGLAGALEQFF. Here the CDR3 DNA reads TGTGCCAGCAGCTACCCGGGACTAGCGGGAGCCCTTGAGCAGTTCTTC. Supplemented by reference TRBV7-2 and TRBJ2-1, the full variable domain reads GAGVSQSPSNKVTEKGKDVELRCDPISGHTALYWYRQSLGQGLEFLIYFQGNSAPDKSGLPSDRFSAERTGGSVSTLTIQRTQQEDSAVYLCASSYPGLAGALEQFFGPGTRLTVL.

The chain couples TRBV19 to TRBJ1-2, with D possibly being TRBD1 (5 bases). CDR1 LNHDA and CDR2 SQIVND come from the germline V gene (reference sequence). V gave up 5 bases and J gave up 6 bases, with 13 bases separating them. This CDR3 contains 13 residues. For the CDR3, the DNA is TGTGCCAGTAGTGATAAGGGGTGGGATGGCTACACCTTC. This sequence encodes CASSDKGWDGYTF. Complete variable domain (other parts from reference TRBV19 and TRBJ1-2): DGGITQSPKYLFRKEGQNVTLSCEQNLNHDAMYWYRQDPGQGLRLIYYSQIVNDFQKGDIAEGYSVSREKKESFPLTVTSAQKNPTAFYLCASSDKGWDGYTFGSGTRLTVV.

This chain links TRBV14 with TRBJ2-2; 7 bases map to TRBD2. V lost 5 bases, J lost 2 bases, and 14 bases stayed unmatched. The CDR3 runs 18 residues. Germline CDR1 and CDR2: SGHDN and FVKESK. CDR3 bases: TGTGCCAGCAGCATAAGACTAGCCTCCCACTTAAACACCGGGGAGCTGTTTTTT. Protein sequence: CASSIRLASHLNTGELFF.

This clone was detected a few times. This chain links TRBV2 with TRBJ2-4; the match to TRBD2 covers 10 bases. Trimming cost V 7 bases and J 8 bases; bases outside gene matches: 8. Germline loops: CDR1 SNHLY, CDR2 FYNNEI. The CDR3 spans 14 residues. CDR3 loop: CASIEREGRDIQYF. The CDR3 DNA reads as TGTGCCAGCATTGAGCGGGAGGGCAGGGACATTCAGTACTTC.

The chain is built from TRBV29-1 and TRBJ2-7, with D tentatively TRBD2 (6 bases). Germline CDR1 reads SQVTM; CDR2 reads ANQGSEA. V lost 6 bases and J lost 2, with 17 bases in between. The CDR3 sequence is 14 residues long. The DNA of the CDR3 is TGCAGCGTAATGGACCGGCGGGATCCCTACGAGCAGTACTTC. Its translation is CSVMDRRDPYEQYF.

The rearrangement joins TRBV19 to TRBJ1-2; D possibly corresponds to TRBD1 (5 bases). Germline V gene data show CDR1 as LNHDA and CDR2 as SQIVND (reference sequence). The CDR3 runs 13 residues. The V end lost 2 bases, the J end lost 8 bases, and 12 bases lay between the germline ends. The CDR3 DNA follows: TGTGCCAGTAGTATACCTGGAGGGGTCGGCTACACCTTC. This translates into CASSIPGGVGYTF.

This rearrangement joins TRBV11-3 to TRBJ1-2, with D hard to call. V was trimmed by 5 bases and J by 4 bases, leaving 14 bases between them. The CDR3 has 14 residues. Germline CDR1 is SGHNT and CDR2 is YENEEA. CDR3 region: CASSPRDVVYGYTF. The CDR3 coding sequence is TGTGCCAGCAGCCCCCGGGATGTAGTCTATGGCTACACCTTC.

V is TRBV6-5 and J is TRBJ2-3, with TRBD1 matching 9 bases. Germline V gene sequence: CDR1 MNHEY, CDR2 SVGAGI. V was clipped by 2 bases and J by 11 bases; unmatched bases: 14. The CDR3 is made up of 16 amino acids. CDR3 nucleotide sequence: TGTGCCAGCAGTTACCAAGCCCGCGGGACAGGGAGTAGGCAGTATTTT. Its translation is CASSYQARGTGSRQYF.

J is TRBJ1-1 and V is TRBV7-6; TRBD1 agrees at 7 bases. V gave up 4 bases and J gave up 0 bases; unmatched junction bases: 5. Germline loops: CDR1 SGHVS, CDR2 FNYEAQ. CDR3 length: 15 amino acids. The CDR3 sequence: CASSSPGQMNTEAFF. CDR3 in DNA: TGTGCCAGCAGCTCGCCGGGACAGATGAACACTGAAGCTTTCTTT.

The chain combines TRBV30 with TRBJ2-5; D possibly corresponds to TRBD2 (6 bases). Between the trimmed V and J ends, which lost 4 bases and 2 bases, there was a span of 20 bases. This CDR3 spans 16 amino acids. The germline V gene encodes CDR1 GTSNPN and CDR2 SVGIG (reference sequence). The chain's CDR3 is CAWNNGASAMQETQYF. The CDR3 DNA is TGTGCCTGGAACAACGGGGCTAGCGCTATGCAAGAGACCCAGTACTTC. The full variable domain, rest sourced from reference TRBV30 and TRBJ2-5, is SQTIHQWPATLVQPVGSPLSLECTVEGTSNPNLYWYRQAAGRGLQLLFYSVGIGQISSEVPQNLSASRPQDRQFILSSKKLLLSDSGFYLCAWNNGASAMQETQYFGPGTRLLVL.

V usage is TRBV5-1 and J usage is TRBJ2-5, with 7 bases identical to TRBD1. The CDR3 contains 15 residues. Trimming took 0 bases from V and 0 from J; bases not matched to a gene: 2. From germline, CDR1 is SGHRS and CDR2 YFSETQ. CDR3 in amino acids: CASSLARGNQETQYF. For the CDR3, the DNA is TGCGCCAGCAGCTTGGCCAGGGGGAACCAAGAGACCCAGTACTTC.